This TCR beta chain originates from a study of T-cell reconstitution after alpha-beta-depleted transplantation in children. Study-level results: When one year had passed after transplant, most T-cell counts and diversity came from newly produced T cells. Certain patients had high TCRbeta diversity at day 60, and it came from recipient T cells and thymic progenitors that survived. About two months after transplant, alpha-beta T cells reportedly came from several hundred expanded graft clones.

Trimming pared 0 bases from V and 2 bases from J, leaving 10 bases between. Germline CDR1 reads LGHNA; CDR2 reads YSLEER. The length of the CDR3 is 16 residues. Unique molecular identifiers were used in preparing the TCRbeta library. TCRdb redid the calling of the PCR reads with MiXCR, one entry per CDR3 protein. This sample has around 250,000 distinct CDR3 sequences, with around 7.5% found just once. This clonotype appeared a few times. Antigen: not known. The V gene is TRBV4-3, the J gene TRBJ2-2; D may be TRBD1 or TRBD2 (5 bases each). This TCR was recovered from a male patient younger than 18 who had a stem cell transplant for acute lymphoblastic leukemia, so the T cells may come from the graft donor. The sample consisted of PBMCs, mostly from graft donor cells, taken 180 days after TCRalphabeta/CD19-depleted stem cell transplant. CDR3 region: CASSQDSRGNTGELFF. CDR3 in DNA: TGCGCCAGCAGCCAAGATTCGAGGGGTAACACCGGGGAGCTGTTTTTT.